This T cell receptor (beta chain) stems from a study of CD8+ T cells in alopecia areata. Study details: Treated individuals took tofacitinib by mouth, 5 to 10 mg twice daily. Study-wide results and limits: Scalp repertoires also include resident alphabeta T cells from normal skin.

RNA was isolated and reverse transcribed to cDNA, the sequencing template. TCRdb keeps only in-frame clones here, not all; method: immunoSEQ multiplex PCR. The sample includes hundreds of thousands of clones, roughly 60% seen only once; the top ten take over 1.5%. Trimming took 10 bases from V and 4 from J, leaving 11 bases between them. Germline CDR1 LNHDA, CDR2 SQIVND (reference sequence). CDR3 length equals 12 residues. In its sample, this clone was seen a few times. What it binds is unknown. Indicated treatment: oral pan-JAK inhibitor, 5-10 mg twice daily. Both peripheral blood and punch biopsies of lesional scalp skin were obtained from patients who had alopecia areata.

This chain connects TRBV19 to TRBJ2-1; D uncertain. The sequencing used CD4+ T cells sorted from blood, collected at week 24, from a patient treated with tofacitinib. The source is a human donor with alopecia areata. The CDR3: CATSVIYNEQFF. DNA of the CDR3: TGTGCCACTTCAGTCATATACAATGAGCAGTTCTTC.